This T cell receptor (beta chain) was sequenced during a study of blood T cell repertoires in COVID-19. On the study more broadly: The samples span acute and convalescent COVID-19 from the United States, Italy and Spain. From T cells, B-cell-depleted T cells, or PBMCs came the material, which was cDNA or gDNA.

Assay: immunoSEQ multiplex PCR; the TCRdb copy retains only in-frame clones and omits some. The data show under 200,000 clones, with roughly 80% seen just once and 7% to 9% held by the top ten. Sequencing input: peripheral blood. This TCR was sampled from a man between 60 and 75 years old with acute or convalescent COVID-19.

CDR3 DNA: TGTGCCAGCAGCGCCAAACAGATATCCTCTGGAAACACCATATATTTT. Translation: CASSAKQISSGNTIYF. The chain has TRBV9 and TRBJ1-3, with D unclear. Trimming pared 3 bases from V and 0 bases from J, leaving 13 bases between. Looked up from germline, CDR1 is SGDLS and CDR2 is YYNGEE. The CDR3 is made up of 16 amino acids.